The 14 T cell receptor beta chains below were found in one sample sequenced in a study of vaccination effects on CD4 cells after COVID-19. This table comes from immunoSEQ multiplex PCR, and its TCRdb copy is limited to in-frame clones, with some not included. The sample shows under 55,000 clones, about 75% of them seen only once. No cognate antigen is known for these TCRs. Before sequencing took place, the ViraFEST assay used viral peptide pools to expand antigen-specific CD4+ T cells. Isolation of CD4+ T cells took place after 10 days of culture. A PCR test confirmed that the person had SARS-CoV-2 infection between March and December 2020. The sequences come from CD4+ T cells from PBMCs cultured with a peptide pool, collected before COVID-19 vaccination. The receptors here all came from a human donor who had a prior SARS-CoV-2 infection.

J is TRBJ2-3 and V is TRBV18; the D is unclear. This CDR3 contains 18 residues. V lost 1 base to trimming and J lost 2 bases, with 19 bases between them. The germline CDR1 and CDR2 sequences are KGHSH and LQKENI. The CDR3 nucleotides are TGTGCCAGCTCACCACTGGCCGGAAGGTCAGACCACACAGATACGCAGTATTTT. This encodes CASSPLAGRSDHTDTQYF.

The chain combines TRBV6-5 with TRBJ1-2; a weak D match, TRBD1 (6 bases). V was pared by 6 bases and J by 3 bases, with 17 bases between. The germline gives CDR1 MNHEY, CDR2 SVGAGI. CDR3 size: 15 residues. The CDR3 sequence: CASRGENRVYYGYTF. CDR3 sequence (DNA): TGTGCCAGCAGGGGGGAGAACAGGGTATACTATGGCTACACCTTC.

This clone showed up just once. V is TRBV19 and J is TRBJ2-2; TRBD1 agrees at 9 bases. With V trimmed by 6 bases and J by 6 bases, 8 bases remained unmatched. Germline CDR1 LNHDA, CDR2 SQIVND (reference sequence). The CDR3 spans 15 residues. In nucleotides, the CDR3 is TGTGCCAGTAGCAACCGGGACAGGGTTTCCGGGGAGCTGTTTTTT. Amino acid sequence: CASSNRDRVSGELFF.

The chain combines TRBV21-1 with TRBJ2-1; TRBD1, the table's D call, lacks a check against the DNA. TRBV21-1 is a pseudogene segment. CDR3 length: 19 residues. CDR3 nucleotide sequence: TGTGCCAGCAGCAAAGTGGGGTGTTCGCTGACAGATTTTTACAATGAGCAGTTCTTC. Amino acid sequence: CASSKVGCSLTDFYNEQFF.

The DNA for the CDR3 is TGTGCCAGCAGCTCGAGGAACTATGAGCAGTTCTTC. Translating gives CASSSRNYEQFF. This chain connects TRBV5-6 to TRBJ2-1, with D hard to call. Trimming removed 3 bases at V and 8 bases at J, with 9 bases between. CDR3 length: 12 residues. Germline V CDR1 and CDR2: SGHDT, YYEEEE.

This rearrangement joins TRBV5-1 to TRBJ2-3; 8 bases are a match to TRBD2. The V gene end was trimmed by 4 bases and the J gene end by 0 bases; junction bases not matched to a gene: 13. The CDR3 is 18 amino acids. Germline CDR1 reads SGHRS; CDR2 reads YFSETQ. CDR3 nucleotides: TGCGCCAGCAGCCCAGAGATGGCGCGGGGGGCTAGCACAGATACGCAGTATTTT. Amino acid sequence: CASSPEMARGASTDTQYF.

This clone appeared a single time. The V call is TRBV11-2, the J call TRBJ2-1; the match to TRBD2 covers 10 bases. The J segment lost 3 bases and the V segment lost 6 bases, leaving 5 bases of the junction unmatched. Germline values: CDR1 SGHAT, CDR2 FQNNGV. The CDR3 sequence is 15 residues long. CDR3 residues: CASRNWTSGYNEQFF. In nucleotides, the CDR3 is TGTGCCAGCAGAAACTGGACTAGCGGCTACAATGAGCAGTTCTTC. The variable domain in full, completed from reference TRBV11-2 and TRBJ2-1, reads EAGVAQSPRYKIIEKRQSVAFWCNPISGHATLYWYQQILGQGPKLLIQFQNNGVVDDSQLPKDRFSAERLKGVDSTLKIQPAKLEDSAVYLCASRNWTSGYNEQFFGPGTRLTVL.

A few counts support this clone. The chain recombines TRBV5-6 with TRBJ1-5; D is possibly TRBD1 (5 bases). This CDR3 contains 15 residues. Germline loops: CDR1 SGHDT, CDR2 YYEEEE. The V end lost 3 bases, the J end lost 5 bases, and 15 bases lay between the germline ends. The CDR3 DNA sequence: TGTGCCAGCAGCTCACGATGGGGGATTGATCAGCCCCAGCATTTT. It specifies CASSSRWGIDQPQHF.

The CDR3 DNA sequence: TGCGCCAGCAGCCGAGGAGCGGAGGGCTACGAGCAGTACTTC. Its translation is CASSRGAEGYEQYF. The chain recombines TRBV5-1 with TRBJ2-7, with a possible D match to TRBD2 (6 bases). The germline gives CDR1 SGHRS, CDR2 YFSETQ. V was trimmed by 4 bases and J by 3 bases, leaving 14 bases between them. The CDR3 consists of 14 residues. The full variable domain, in which reference TRBV5-1 and TRBJ2-7 provide the parts outside the CDR3, is KAGVTQTPRYLIKTRGQQVTLSCSPISGHRSVSWYQQTPGQGLQFLFEYFSETQRNKGNFPGRFSGRQFSNSRSEMNVSTLELGDSALYLCASSRGAEGYEQYFGPGTRLTVT.

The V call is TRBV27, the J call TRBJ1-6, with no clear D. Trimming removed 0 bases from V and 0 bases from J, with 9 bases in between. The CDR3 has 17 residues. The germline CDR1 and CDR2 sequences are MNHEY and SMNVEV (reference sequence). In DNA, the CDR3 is TGTGCCAGCAGTTTATCCCGGATGAGCTCCTATAATTCACCCCTCCACTTT. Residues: CASSLSRMSSYNSPLHF.

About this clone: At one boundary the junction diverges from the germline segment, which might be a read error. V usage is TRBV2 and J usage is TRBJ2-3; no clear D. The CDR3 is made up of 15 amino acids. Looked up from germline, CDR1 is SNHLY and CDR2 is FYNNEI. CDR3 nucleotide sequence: TGTGCCACCTCCCAAGGACCAGGTAGCACGGATACGCAGTATTTT. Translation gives CATSQGPGSTDTQYF.

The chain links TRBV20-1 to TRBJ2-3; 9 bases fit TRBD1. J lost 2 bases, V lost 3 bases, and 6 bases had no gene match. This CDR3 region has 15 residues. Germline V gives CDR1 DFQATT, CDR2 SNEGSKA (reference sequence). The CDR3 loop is CSASEGTGTTDTQYF. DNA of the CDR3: TGCAGTGCTAGTGAAGGGACAGGGACCACAGATACGCAGTATTTT.

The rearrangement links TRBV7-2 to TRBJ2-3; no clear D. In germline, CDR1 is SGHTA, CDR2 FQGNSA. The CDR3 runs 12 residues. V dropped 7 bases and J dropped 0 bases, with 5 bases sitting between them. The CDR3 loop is CASTSSTDTQYF. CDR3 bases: TGTGCCAGCACCTCCAGCACAGATACGCAGTATTTT.

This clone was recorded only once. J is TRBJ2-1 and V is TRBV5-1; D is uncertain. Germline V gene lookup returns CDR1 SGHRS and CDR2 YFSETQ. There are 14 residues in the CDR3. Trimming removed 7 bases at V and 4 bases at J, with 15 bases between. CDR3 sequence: CASSTPRGYNEQFF. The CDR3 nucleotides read TGCGCCAGCTCCACCCCCCGCGGTTACAATGAGCAGTTCTTC.